This TCR beta chain stems from a study of blood T cells in healthy people across ages. Study results and caveats: Long-lived donors had more naive CD4+ cells and higher diversity than aged donors.

For this clonotype: The target antigen is unknown.

V trimming: 4 bases; J trimming: 6 bases; junction bases outside the gene matches: 4. This CDR3 is built from 13 residues. Per germline, CDR1 SGHRS and CDR2 YFSETQ. Combining a sample-barcoded 5' primer with a J-beta primer mix, a second PCR ran for about 7 to 12 cycles. MiXCR, applied by TCRdb to the 5' RACE reads, yields one record per CDR3 protein. Among 650,000 to 700,000 distinct CDR3 sequences listed, approximately 29% were seen once. The sample was blood. This sequence joins TRBV5-1 and TRBJ2-3; TRBD1 aligns across 8 bases. The receptor comes from an elderly woman in good health. The DNA of the CDR3 is TGCGCCAGCAGCACGGACAGGGTGGATACGCAGTATTTT. Translation gives CASSTDRVDTQYF.